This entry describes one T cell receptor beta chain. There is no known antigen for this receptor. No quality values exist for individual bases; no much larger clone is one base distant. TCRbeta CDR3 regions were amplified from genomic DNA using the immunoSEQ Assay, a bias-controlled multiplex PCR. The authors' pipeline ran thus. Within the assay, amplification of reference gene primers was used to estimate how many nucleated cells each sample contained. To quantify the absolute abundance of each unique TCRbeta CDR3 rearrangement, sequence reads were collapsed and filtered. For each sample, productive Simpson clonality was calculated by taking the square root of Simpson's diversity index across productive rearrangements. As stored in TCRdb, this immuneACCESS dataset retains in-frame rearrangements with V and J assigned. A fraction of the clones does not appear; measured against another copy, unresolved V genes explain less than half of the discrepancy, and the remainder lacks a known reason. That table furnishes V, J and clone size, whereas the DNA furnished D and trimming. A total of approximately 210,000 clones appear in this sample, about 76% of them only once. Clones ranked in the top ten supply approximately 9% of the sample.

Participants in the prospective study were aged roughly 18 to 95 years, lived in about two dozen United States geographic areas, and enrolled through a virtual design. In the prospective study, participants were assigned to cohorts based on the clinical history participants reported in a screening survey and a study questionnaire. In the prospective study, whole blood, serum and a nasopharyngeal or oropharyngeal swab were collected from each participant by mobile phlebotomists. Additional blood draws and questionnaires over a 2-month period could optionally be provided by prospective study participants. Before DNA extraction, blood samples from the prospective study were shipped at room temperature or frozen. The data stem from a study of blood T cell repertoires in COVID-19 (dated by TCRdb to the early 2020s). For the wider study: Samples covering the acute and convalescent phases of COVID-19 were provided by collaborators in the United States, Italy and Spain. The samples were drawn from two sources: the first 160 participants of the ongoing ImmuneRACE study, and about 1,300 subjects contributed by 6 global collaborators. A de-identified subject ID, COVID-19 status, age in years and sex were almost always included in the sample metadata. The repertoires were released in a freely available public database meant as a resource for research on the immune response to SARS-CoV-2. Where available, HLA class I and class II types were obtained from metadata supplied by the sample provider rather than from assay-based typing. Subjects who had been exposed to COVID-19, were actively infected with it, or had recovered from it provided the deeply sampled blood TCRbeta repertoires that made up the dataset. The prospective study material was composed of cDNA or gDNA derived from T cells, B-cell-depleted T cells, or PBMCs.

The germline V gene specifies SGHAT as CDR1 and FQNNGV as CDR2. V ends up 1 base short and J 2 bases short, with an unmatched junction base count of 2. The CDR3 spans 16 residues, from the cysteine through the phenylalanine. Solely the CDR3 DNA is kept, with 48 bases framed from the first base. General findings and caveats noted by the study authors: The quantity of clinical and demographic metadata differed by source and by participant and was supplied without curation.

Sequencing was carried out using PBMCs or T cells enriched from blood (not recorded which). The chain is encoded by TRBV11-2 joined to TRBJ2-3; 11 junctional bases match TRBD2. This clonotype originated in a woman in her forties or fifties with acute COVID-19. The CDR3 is CASSLGTSGFTDTQYF. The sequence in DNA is TGTGCCAGCAGCTTAGGGACTAGCGGGTTCACAGATACGCAGTATTTT.